This T cell receptor beta chain was sequenced in a study of T cell repertoires in cytomegalovirus infection. On the study more broadly: Both a matching HLA type and CMV infection were indicated by public TCR beta signatures. Study findings and constraints: The cumulative frequency of public TCR beta families identified carriers of CMV plus the relevant HLA. The ex vivo response showed dominance by HLA-C-restricted CMV-specific TCR beta clonotypes.

To note about this clonotype: The target antigen is unknown.

One entry per CDR3 protein, called by TCRdb with MiXCR from the reads. The sample records about 680,000 distinct CDR3 sequences, approximately 24% being singletons. This receptor was taken from a human donor in good health (CMV status not recorded). Some clones in this sample may be carry-over from other donors' samples. Sequenced sample: CD8+ T cells from PBMCs.

The CDR3: CASSERVSYGYTF. The CDR3 DNA is TGTGCCAGCAGTGAACGGGTTAGCTATGGCTACACCTTC. The chain joins TRBV2 to TRBJ1-2; D not certain. The germline V gene has CDR1 SNHLY and CDR2 FYNNEI. The CDR3 length is 13 residues. The V and J ends lost 2 bases and 4 bases respectively, with 8 bases between them.